Shown below are 24 T cell receptor beta chains from a single sample sequenced in a study of T-cell memory formation after mild COVID-19. One entry per CDR3 protein results from TCRdb running MiXCR on the 5' RACE reads. The data show about 360,000 distinct CDR3 sequences, around 13% seen once. The specimen sequenced was PBMCs or a T cell subset sorted from them (not recorded which). Receptor source: a man in his late teens or twenties who had mild COVID-19 (a few samples of this study predate the infection). Cell type and time point are not known.

Written as DNA, the CDR3 is TGTGCCAGCAGTTACCTTTTCGTGGGGGGCGGCGACACTGAAGCTTTCTTT. Its translation is CASSYLFVGGGDTEAFF. This chain joins TRBV6-8 and TRBJ1-1, with D perhaps TRBD1 (6 bases). V was shortened by 2 bases and J by 3 bases, with 19 bases between the two germline ends. CDR3 length: 17 amino acids. Germline loops: CDR1 MNHGY, CDR2 SAAAGT.

The V and J genes are TRBV7-2 and TRBJ2-3; 10 bases line up with TRBD2. The trim removed 5 bases at V and 3 bases at J, leaving 8 bases unmatched. There are 16 residues in the CDR3. The germline V gene has CDR1 SGHTA and CDR2 FQGNSA. The DNA of the CDR3 is TGTGCCAGCAGCGTTAGGATAGCGGGGGGAACAGATACGCAGTATTTT. Its protein is CASSVRIAGGTDTQYF. Full variable domain (outside the CDR3, taken from reference TRBV7-2 and TRBJ2-3): GAGVSQSPSNKVTEKGKDVELRCDPISGHTALYWYRQSLGQGLEFLIYFQGNSAPDKSGLPSDRFSAERTGGSVSTLTIQRTQQEDSAVYLCASSVRIAGGTDTQYFGPGTRLTVL.

This clonotype was seen repeatedly, ten times or more. The chain links TRBV5-1 to TRBJ2-2, with D possibly TRBD1 on 6 matching bases. The germline V gene encodes CDR1 SGHRS and CDR2 YFSETQ. The CDR3 is 15 amino acids. V lost 1 base and J 5 bases, leaving 12 bases between the germline ends. CDR3 nucleotides: TGCGCCAGCAGCTTGCAGGGGCCGGGTACCGGGGAGCTGTTTTTT. Translation: CASSLQGPGTGELFF. Supplemented by reference TRBV5-1 and TRBJ2-2, the full variable domain reads KAGVTQTPRYLIKTRGQQVTLSCSPISGHRSVSWYQQTPGQGLQFLFEYFSETQRNKGNFPGRFSGRQFSNSRSEMNVSTLELGDSALYLCASSLQGPGTGELFFGEGSRLTVL.

Only a few counts were recorded for this clonotype. The chain carries TRBV6-2 or TRBV6-3 and TRBJ2-6; D perhaps matches TRBD1 (5 bases). With 6 bases removed from V and 0 bases from J, the gap between germline ends came to 24 bases. There are 20 residues in the CDR3. The V gene's germline CDR1 is MNHEY and CDR2 SVGEGT. CDR3 loop: CASRGRLFNDAPSGANVLTF. The CDR3 bases are TGTGCCAGCAGGGGGCGGCTATTTAATGATGCTCCCTCTGGGGCCAACGTCCTGACTTTC.

This clonotype has just a few counts. The J gene is TRBJ2-5, the V gene TRBV9; TRBD1 matches 9 bases. Germline-derived CDR1 and CDR2 are SGDLS and YYNGEE. J was trimmed by 5 bases and V by 3 bases; bases with no gene match: 8. The CDR3 runs 15 residues. In nucleotides, the CDR3 is TGTGCCAGCAGCGCCGGGACAGGGCGCGGGGAGACCCAGTACTTC. This translates into CASSAGTGRGETQYF.

This clonotype was recorded a few times. The J gene is TRBJ2-2, the V gene TRBV11-2; D perhaps matches TRBD1 (6 bases). Germline-derived CDR1 and CDR2 are SGHAT and FQNNGV. Trimming stripped 4 bases from V and 3 bases from J, with 9 bases between. This CDR3 comprises 14 residues. The DNA of the CDR3 is TGTGCCAGCAGCTCATACAGGGACACCGGGGAGCTGTTTTTT. Protein sequence: CASSSYRDTGELFF. Complete variable domain (other parts from reference TRBV11-2 and TRBJ2-2): EAGVAQSPRYKIIEKRQSVAFWCNPISGHATLYWYQQILGQGPKLLIQFQNNGVVDDSQLPKDRFSAERLKGVDSTLKIQPAKLEDSAVYLCASSSYRDTGELFFGEGSRLTVL.

This clonotype showed up just a few times. V is TRBV5-4 and J is TRBJ2-4, with D perhaps being TRBD1 or TRBD2 (5 bases each). CDR3 size: 16 residues. Germline V gene data show CDR1 as SGHNT and CDR2 as YYREEE (reference sequence). The V end was cut by 2 bases, the J end by 1 base, with 13 bases between. The CDR3 spells CASSFWGEGAKNIQYF. In nucleotides, the CDR3 is TGTGCCAGCAGCTTTTGGGGTGAGGGGGCCAAAAACATTCAGTACTTC.

This chain joins TRBV25-1 and TRBJ2-7; D is possibly TRBD1 or TRBD2 (5 bases each). V lost 2 bases and J 3 bases, leaving 17 bases between the germline ends. Germline values: CDR1 MGHDK, CDR2 SYGVNS. The CDR3 extends over 16 amino acids. The DNA of the CDR3 is TGTGCCAGCAGTGAAGCTGGGACCCGAGGAAGCTACGAGCAGTACTTC. It codes for CASSEAGTRGSYEQYF.

The chain employs TRBV20-1 and TRBJ1-2; no clear D gene. V was shortened by 4 bases and J by 2 bases, with 20 bases between the two germline ends. Germline V lookup: CDR1 DFQATT, CDR2 SNEGSKA (reference sequence). The CDR3 totals 16 residues. The CDR3 DNA reads as TGCAGTGCTATTAAACGAACTAGGACGGCCAACTATGGCTACACCTTC. Translation: CSAIKRTRTANYGYTF.

This clonotype was found a few times. V and J are TRBV6-1 and TRBJ1-1; D not resolved. From germline, CDR1 is MNHNS and CDR2 SASEGT. V lost 5 bases, J lost 1 base, and 11 bases lay in between. The CDR3 loop spans 14 amino acids. The CDR3 loop reads CASSTRTENTEAFF. The CDR3 DNA reads TGTGCCAGCAGTACTAGGACGGAGAACACTGAAGCTTTCTTT.

The chain joins TRBV11-2 to TRBJ2-1; 9 positions match TRBD1. Germline trimming cut 3 bases from V and 7 bases from J; bases unmatched to any gene: 10. The germline gives CDR1 SGHAT, CDR2 FQNNGV. This CDR3 has 16 residues. The CDR3 is CASSLVIGTGWNEQFF. The CDR3 DNA sequence: TGTGCCAGCAGCTTGGTAATCGGGACAGGGTGGAATGAGCAGTTCTTC.

The chain employs TRBV11-2 and TRBJ1-6, with D unclear. Looked up from germline, CDR1 is SGHAT and CDR2 is FQNNGV. The CDR3 is 15 amino acids. V was clipped by 8 bases and J by 1 base, with 12 bases between them. The CDR3 DNA follows: TGTGCCAGCCACTCCGGTGGATCCTATAATTCACCCCTCCACTTT. This sequence encodes CASHSGGSYNSPLHF.

This clonotype was observed many times. The chain carries TRBV7-2 and TRBJ2-2; TRBD1 is a possible D gene (6 bases). CDR1 SGHTA and CDR2 FQGNSA come from the germline V gene. Trimming pared 5 bases from V and 0 bases from J, leaving 10 bases between. CDR3 length: 15 amino acids. Written as DNA, the CDR3 is TGTGCCAGCAGCGACAGGATTGCGAACACCGGGGAGCTGTTTTTT. Translated, it gives CASSDRIANTGELFF.

The chain recombines TRBV29-1 with TRBJ2-2, with D perhaps TRBD1 (6 bases). Per the germline V gene, CDR1 is SQVTM and CDR2 is ANQGSEA. There are 13 residues in the CDR3. V lost 6 bases, J lost 3 bases, and 11 bases lay in between. CDR3 nucleotides: TGCAGCGTGTTCGGGACATACACCGGGGAGCTGTTTTTT. This codes for CSVFGTYTGELFF.

The chain joins TRBV20-1 to TRBJ2-5; perhaps TRBD2 as D (5 bases). Germline values: CDR1 DFQATT, CDR2 SNEGSKA (reference sequence). This CDR3 is 10 amino acids long. Trimming took off 6 bases at V and 9 bases at J, with 11 bases between the two ends. CDR3 loop: CSAILGAQYF. The DNA of the CDR3 is TGCAGTGCAATACTAGGCGCCCAGTACTTC.

This clonotype was counted many times. This chain links TRBV7-2 with TRBJ1-1; 7 nucleotides agree with TRBD1. From germline, CDR1 is SGHTA and CDR2 FQGNSA. V lost 5 bases, J lost 1 base, and 4 bases stayed unmatched. CDR3 size: 14 residues. In DNA, the CDR3 is TGTGCCAGCAGCGGGGGACAGCCGAACACTGAAGCTTTCTTT. As protein: CASSGGQPNTEAFF.

This sequence joins TRBV7-2 and TRBJ1-2; D not certain. V lost 0 bases and J 8 bases, leaving 10 bases between the germline ends. Per the germline V gene, CDR1 is SGHTA and CDR2 is FQGNSA. The CDR3 runs 13 residues. The chain's CDR3 is CASSLAHQDGYTF. In DNA, the CDR3 is TGTGCCAGCAGCTTAGCCCATCAGGACGGCTACACCTTC.

This clonotype occurred many times. This sequence joins TRBV4-3 and TRBJ2-3; 10 bases line up with TRBD2. The CDR3 contains 16 residues. Trimming at V came to 3 bases and at J to 3 bases, leaving 6 bases not matched to a gene. Per the germline V gene, CDR1 is LGHNA and CDR2 is YSLEER. The CDR3: CASSQERGGGTDTQYF. The CDR3 DNA sequence: TGCGCCAGCAGCCAGGAGCGGGGGGGAGGTACAGATACGCAGTATTTT.

This clonotype has at least ten counts. The chain uses TRBV12-3 or TRBV12-4 and TRBJ1-2; tentatively, D is TRBD1 (5 bases). The CDR3 has 13 amino acids. V was shortened by 3 bases and J by 4 bases, with 9 bases between the two germline ends. The DNA for the CDR3 is TGTGCCAGCAGTTTGGGACGGATCTATGGCTACACCTTC. The encoded protein is CASSLGRIYGYTF.

This clonotype has just one count. This sequence joins TRBV2 and TRBJ2-3; no definite D call. In germline, CDR1 is SNHLY, CDR2 FYNNEI. V lost 7 bases to trimming and J lost 2 bases, with 10 bases between them. The CDR3 runs 13 residues. CDR3 loop: CASNSAYTDTQYF. The DNA for the CDR3 is TGTGCCAGCAATTCTGCATACACAGATACGCAGTATTTT. Based on the CDR3 plus reference TRBV2 and TRBJ2-3, the full variable domain is EPEVTQTPSHQVTQMGQEVILRCVPISNHLYFYWYRQILGQKVEFLVSFYNNEISEKSEIFDDQFSVERPDGSNFTLKIRSTKLEDSAMYFCASNSAYTDTQYFGPGTRLTVL.

In its sample, this clonotype was seen a few times. The chain has TRBV7-9 and TRBJ2-7, with 8 bases identical to TRBD2. CDR3 length: 16 amino acids. J was trimmed by 2 bases and V by 5 bases; bases with no gene match: 11. The germline gives CDR1 SEHNR, CDR2 FQNEAQ (reference sequence). The CDR3 loop is CASSAPGRGAPYEQYF. CDR3 in DNA: TGTGCCAGCAGCGCACCCGGGCGGGGGGCCCCCTACGAGCAGTACTTC.

This clonotype was observed a handful of times. The chain is built from TRBV4-3 and TRBJ1-1, with D perhaps matching TRBD1 (6 bases). Germline assignment: CDR1 LGHNA and CDR2 YSLEER. This CDR3 is 15 amino acids long. V was clipped by 3 bases and J by 0 bases, with 11 bases between them. CDR3 sequence (DNA): TGCGCCAGCAGCCACGGACAGTTCATGAACACTGAAGCTTTCTTT. The encoded protein is CASSHGQFMNTEAFF.

The V call is TRBV15, the J call TRBJ2-1; D is possibly TRBD2 (6 bases). Germline CDR1 is LNHNV and CDR2 is YYDKDF (reference sequence). Deletions cut 4 bases from V and 5 bases from J, with 15 bases between. The CDR3 spans 15 residues. Here the CDR3 DNA reads TGTGCCACCAGCACCCGGGTAGCGGCCAACAATGAGCAGTTCTTC. Translation: CATSTRVAANNEQFF.

The rearrangement joins TRBV24-1 to TRBJ2-1, with 7 bases fitting TRBD1. The CDR3 is 17 amino acids. Trimming cost V 0 bases and J 0 bases; bases outside gene matches: 4. Germline V CDR1 and CDR2: KGHDR, SFDVKD. The CDR3 coding sequence is TGTGCCACCAGTGATTTGACAGGGGTGGGCTCCTACAATGAGCAGTTCTTC. Its translation: CATSDLTGVGSYNEQFF.